These 19 T cell receptor beta chains share one sample of origin, sequenced in a study of cytomegalovirus exposure and HLA in healthy donors. The PCR ran on 60 Vbeta and 13 Jbeta primers. Sequenced by immunoSEQ multiplex PCR; TCRdb stores in-frame clones only, minus some. Of about 140,000 clones listed, roughly 88% are singletons. What was sequenced was PBMCs. The receptors were sampled from a woman in her forties in good health and CMV-seronegative.

The chain employs TRBV10-1 and TRBJ2-1; TRBD1 agrees at 7 bases. CDR1 WNHNN and CDR2 SYGVQD come from the germline V gene (reference sequence). Trimming removed 6 bases from V and 4 bases from J; junction bases left unmatched: 9. The CDR3 runs 15 residues. Here the CDR3 DNA reads TGCGCCAGCAGCGACGTCGGGACAGCTTACAATGAGCAGTTCTTC. Its protein is CASSDVGTAYNEQFF.

This chain links TRBV7-6 with TRBJ2-3, with TRBD1 as a possible D gene (5 bases). The CDR3 spans 14 residues. Trimming removed 2 bases from V and 8 bases from J, with 14 bases in between. Looked up from germline, CDR1 is SGHVS and CDR2 is FNYEAQ. In DNA, the CDR3 is TGTGCCAGCAGCTTAAGTAGGGTGGGGCGTACGCAGTATTTT. Translation: CASSLSRVGRTQYF.

The chain has TRBV18 and TRBJ1-4; TRBD1 might be the D (5 bases). This CDR3 comprises 14 residues. From germline, CDR1 is KGHSH and CDR2 LQKENI. V lost 1 base, J lost 7 bases, and 10 bases lay in between. CDR3 nucleotide sequence: TGTGCCAGCTCACCACGCAGGGATTCTGAAAAACTGTTTTTT. This gives the protein CASSPRRDSEKLFF.

J is TRBJ2-3 and V is TRBV10-3; D gene unclear. CDR1 is ENHRY, CDR2 SYGVKD, per germline. The CDR3 totals 13 residues. Between the trimmed V and J ends, which lost 0 bases and 6 bases, there was a span of 7 bases. The CDR3 loop reads CAISESLPDTQYF. The DNA of the CDR3 is TGTGCCATCAGTGAGTCTCTCCCGGATACGCAGTATTTT.

This chain connects TRBV7-6 to TRBJ2-3; D is possibly TRBD2 (8 bases). The CDR3 has 16 amino acids. The V gene lost 1 base and the J gene lost 4 bases, with 15 bases spanning the gap. Germline CDR1 is SGHVS and CDR2 is FNYEAQ. The CDR3 DNA reads as TGTGCCAGCAGCTTAGAGGGGGCGGGAGGCGCAGATACGCAGTATTTT. Encoded protein: CASSLEGAGGADTQYF.

This rearrangement joins TRBV30 to TRBJ1-6; D is perhaps TRBD1 (6 bases). Germline V gene lookup returns CDR1 GTSNPN and CDR2 SVGIG (reference sequence). The CDR3 has 13 residues. V was clipped by 3 bases and J by 8 bases, with 11 bases between them. CDR3 in amino acids: CAWRVNRDSPLHF. Written as DNA, the CDR3 is TGTGCCTGGAGGGTTAACAGGGATTCACCCCTCCACTTT.

The rearrangement links TRBV27 to TRBJ2-1, with 8 bases that match TRBD2. V lost 7 bases and J lost 9; bases outside the gene matches: 14. Germline V gives CDR1 MNHEY, CDR2 SMNVEV (reference sequence). This CDR3 contains 15 residues. The CDR3 DNA follows: TGTGCCAGCACCCCACCGGGACTAGGAGTTCCTGAGCAGTTCTTC. Translating gives CASTPPGLGVPEQFF.

The chain carries TRBV2 and TRBJ2-5, with D hard to call. CDR3 length: 15 residues. V dropped 6 bases and J dropped 7 bases, with 21 bases sitting between them. Germline V gives CDR1 SNHLY, CDR2 FYNNEI. The CDR3, as DNA: TGTGCCAGCAGAGTCACCGGGTCCCGTGATGGGACCCAGTACTTC. Amino acids: CASRVTGSRDGTQYF.

The chain uses TRBV18 and TRBJ2-3; weak D call: TRBD2 (5 bases). The germline gives CDR1 KGHSH, CDR2 LQKENI. The CDR3 contains 15 residues. Trimming took 2 bases from V and 4 from J, leaving 13 bases between them. The CDR3 protein is CASSPIGLEADTQYF. Here the CDR3 DNA reads TGTGCCAGCTCACCAATAGGGTTGGAGGCAGATACGCAGTATTTT. Full variable domain (remainder filled in from reference TRBV18 and TRBJ2-3): NAGVMQNPRHLVRRRGQEARLRCSPMKGHSHVYWYRQLPEEGLKFMVYLQKENIIDESGMPKERFSAEFPKEGPSILRIQQVVRGDSAAYFCASSPIGLEADTQYFGPGTRLTVL.

V gene TRBV11-2 combines with J gene TRBJ2-5; D is unresolved. Trimming shortened V by 5 bases and J by 4 bases, and 11 bases separated the two germline ends. The CDR3 covers 13 residues. Germline CDR1 is SGHAT and CDR2 is FQNNGV. The CDR3: CASSPGIRETQYF. CDR3 DNA: TGTGCCAGCAGCCCAGGTATCCGAGAGACCCAGTACTTC.

The J gene is TRBJ2-5, the V gene TRBV5-1; 9 positions agree with TRBD2. The DNA matches TRBJ2-7 better at its end, which makes the J call doubtful. Germline assignment: CDR1 SGHRS and CDR2 YFSETQ. The CDR3 loop spans 13 amino acids. CDR3 bases: TGCGCCAGCAGCCCCGGACTAGCGATCGAGCAGTACTTC. Amino acid sequence: CASSPGLAIEQYF.

The J gene is TRBJ2-5, the V gene TRBV10-1; D is undetermined. Germline V gene sequence: CDR1 WNHNN, CDR2 SYGVQD (reference sequence). The CDR3 length is 14 residues. The V and J ends lost 2 bases and 0 bases respectively, with 7 bases between them. The CDR3 DNA is TGCGCCAGCAGTGAGGGTGGGCACCAAGAGACCCAGTACTTC. Translated: CASSEGGHQETQYF.

This chain links TRBV18 with TRBJ2-1; 13 nucleotides match TRBD2. With V trimmed by 3 bases and J by 8 bases, 4 bases remained unmatched. CDR1 is KGHSH, CDR2 LQKENI, per germline. This CDR3 comprises 15 residues. The CDR3 sequence: CASSPTSGRAHEQFF. The CDR3 DNA reads TGTGCCAGCTCACCCACTAGCGGGAGGGCCCATGAGCAGTTCTTC. Variable domain in full (rest from reference TRBV18 and TRBJ2-1): NAGVMQNPRHLVRRRGQEARLRCSPMKGHSHVYWYRQLPEEGLKFMVYLQKENIIDESGMPKERFSAEFPKEGPSILRIQQVVRGDSAAYFCASSPTSGRAHEQFFGPGTRLTVL.

The J gene is TRBJ2-2, the V gene TRBV5-8, with unresolved D. V lost 5 bases and J 3 bases, leaving 11 bases between the germline ends. The CDR3 contains 14 residues. CDR1 is SGHTS, CDR2 YDEGEE, per germline. The CDR3 DNA reads TGTGCCAGCAGTCGAAATAGAGACACCGGGGAGCTGTTTTTT. Its translation: CASSRNRDTGELFF.

V gene TRBV7-2 combines with J gene TRBJ2-7; D gene unclear. The CDR3 runs 14 residues. V was shortened by 4 bases and J by 0 bases, with 10 bases between the two germline ends. The V gene's germline CDR1 is SGHTA and CDR2 FQGNSA. CDR3 nucleotide sequence: TGTGCCAGCAGCTACACACACATCTCCTACGAGCAGTACTTC. This gives the protein CASSYTHISYEQYF.

This clone was found once. The rearrangement links TRBV28 to TRBJ2-3, with D perhaps TRBD1 (6 bases). Germline V CDR1 and CDR2: MDHEN, SYDVKM. Trimming stripped 7 bases from V and 5 bases from J, with 16 bases between. CDR3 length: 14 residues. CDR3 region: CASNPRGAKDTQYF. CDR3 DNA: TGTGCCAGCAATCCCAGGGGTGCGAAAGATACGCAGTATTTT.

This clone was seen once. The chain combines TRBV15 with TRBJ1-3, with TRBD1 matching over 7 bases. V was clipped by 1 base and J by 6 bases; unmatched bases: 9. CDR1 is LNHNV, CDR2 YYDKDF, per germline (reference sequence). CDR3 length equals 16 residues. The CDR3 bases are TGTGCCACCAGCAGAGGGAATAGGGGACAGTCAAACACCATATATTTT. It codes for CATSRGNRGQSNTIYF.

Concerning this clone: The junction does not match germline at one end; this may be a read error. The CDR3 nucleotides are TGTGCCAGCAGCAGCGGGACCGCGAACTTC. Translation: CASSSGTANF. The chain couples TRBV28 to TRBJ2-7, with 7 bases identical to TRBD2. The CDR3 covers 10 residues. In germline, CDR1 is MDHEN, CDR2 SYDVKM.

Note on this clone: The sample carries other DNA sequences with the same CDR3. CDR3 nucleotides: TGCGCCAGCAGCCTGGACAGATACAATGAGCAGTTCTTC. Translation: CASSLDRYNEQFF. V is TRBV5-1 and J is TRBJ2-1; D may be TRBD1 (6 bases). This CDR3 is 13 amino acids long. The germline V gene encodes CDR1 SGHRS and CDR2 YFSETQ. V lost 4 bases to trimming and J lost 4 bases, with 9 bases between them.